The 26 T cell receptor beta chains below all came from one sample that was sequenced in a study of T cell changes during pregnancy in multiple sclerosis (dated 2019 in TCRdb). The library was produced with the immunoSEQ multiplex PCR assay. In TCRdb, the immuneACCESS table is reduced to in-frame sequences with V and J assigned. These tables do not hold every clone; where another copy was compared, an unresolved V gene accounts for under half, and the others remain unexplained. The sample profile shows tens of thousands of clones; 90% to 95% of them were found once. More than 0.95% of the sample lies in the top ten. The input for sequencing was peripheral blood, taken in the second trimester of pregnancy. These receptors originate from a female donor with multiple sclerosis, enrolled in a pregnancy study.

The CDR3 region is CASSLADSGNTIYF. CDR3 DNA: TGTGCCAGCAGCTTGGCAGACTCTGGAAACACCATATATTTT. V usage is TRBV5-4 and J usage is TRBJ1-3; the D is unclear. The CDR3 loop spans 14 amino acids. Germline CDR1 is SGHNT and CDR2 is YYREEE (reference sequence). Trimming cost V 0 bases and J 0 bases, with 4 bases left between them.

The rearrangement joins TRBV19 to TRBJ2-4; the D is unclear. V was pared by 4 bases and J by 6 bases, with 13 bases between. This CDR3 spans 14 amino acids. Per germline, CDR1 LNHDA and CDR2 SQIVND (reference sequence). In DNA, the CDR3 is TGTGCCAGTAGTAATGGTCAGGTAGTAAACATTCAGTACTTC. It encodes CASSNGQVVNIQYF.

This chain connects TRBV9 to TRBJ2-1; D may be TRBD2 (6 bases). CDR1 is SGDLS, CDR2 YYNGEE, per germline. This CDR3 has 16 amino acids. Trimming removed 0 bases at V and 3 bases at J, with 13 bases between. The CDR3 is CASSVDLALRYNEQFF. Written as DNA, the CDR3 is TGTGCCAGCAGCGTAGATCTAGCGTTGCGCTACAATGAGCAGTTCTTC.

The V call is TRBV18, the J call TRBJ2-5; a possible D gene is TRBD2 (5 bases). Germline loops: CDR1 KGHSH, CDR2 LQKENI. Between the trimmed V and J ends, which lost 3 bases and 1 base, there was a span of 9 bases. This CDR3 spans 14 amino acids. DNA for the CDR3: TGTGCCAGCTCACCCCGGGGAACCCAAGAGACCCAGTACTTC. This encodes CASSPRGTQETQYF.

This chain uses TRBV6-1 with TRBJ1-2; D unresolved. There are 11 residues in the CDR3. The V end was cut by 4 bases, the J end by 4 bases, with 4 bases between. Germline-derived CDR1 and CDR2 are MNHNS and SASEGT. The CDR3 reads CASSVLYGYTF. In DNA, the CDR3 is TGTGCCAGCAGTGTCCTCTATGGCTACACCTTC.

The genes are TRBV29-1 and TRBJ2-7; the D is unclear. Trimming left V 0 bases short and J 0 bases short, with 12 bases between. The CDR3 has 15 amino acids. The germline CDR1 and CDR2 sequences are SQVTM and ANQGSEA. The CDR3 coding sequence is TGCAGCGTTGAAGACACAGAGACCGGCTCCTACGAGCAGTACTTC. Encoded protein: CSVEDTETGSYEQYF.

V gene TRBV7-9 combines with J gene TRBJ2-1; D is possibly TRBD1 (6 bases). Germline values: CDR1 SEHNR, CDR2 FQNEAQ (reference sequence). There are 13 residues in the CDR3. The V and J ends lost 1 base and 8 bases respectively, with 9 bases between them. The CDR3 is CASSLVTGHEQFF. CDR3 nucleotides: TGTGCCAGCAGCTTAGTGACAGGCCATGAGCAGTTCTTC.

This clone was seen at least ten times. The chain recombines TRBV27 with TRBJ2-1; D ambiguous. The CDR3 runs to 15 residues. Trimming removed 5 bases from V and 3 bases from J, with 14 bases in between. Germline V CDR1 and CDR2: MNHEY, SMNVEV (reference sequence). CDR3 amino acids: CASSLRLGGYNEQFF. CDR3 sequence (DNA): TGTGCCAGCAGTCTTCGACTCGGTGGCTACAATGAGCAGTTCTTC.

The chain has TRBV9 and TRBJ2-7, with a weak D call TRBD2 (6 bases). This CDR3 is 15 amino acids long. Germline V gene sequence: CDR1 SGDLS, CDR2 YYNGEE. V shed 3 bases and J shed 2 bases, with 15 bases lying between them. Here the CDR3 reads CASSARSSDTYEQYF. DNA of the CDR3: TGTGCCAGCAGCGCTCGATCTAGCGATACCTACGAGCAGTACTTC.

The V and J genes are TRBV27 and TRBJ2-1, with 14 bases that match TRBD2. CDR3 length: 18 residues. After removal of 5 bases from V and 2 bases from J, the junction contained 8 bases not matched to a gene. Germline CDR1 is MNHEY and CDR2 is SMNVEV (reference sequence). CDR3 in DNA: TGTGCCAGCAGTATCGGGACTAGCGGGAGTGAGGCCTACAATGAGCAGTTCTTC. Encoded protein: CASSIGTSGSEAYNEQFF.

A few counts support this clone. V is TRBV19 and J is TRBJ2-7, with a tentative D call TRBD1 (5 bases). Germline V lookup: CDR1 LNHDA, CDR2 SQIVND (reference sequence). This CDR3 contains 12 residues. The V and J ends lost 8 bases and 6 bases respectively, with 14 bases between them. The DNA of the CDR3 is TGTGCCAGTCAGGGCAGGGTGGGCGAGCAGTACTTC. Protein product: CASQGRVGEQYF.

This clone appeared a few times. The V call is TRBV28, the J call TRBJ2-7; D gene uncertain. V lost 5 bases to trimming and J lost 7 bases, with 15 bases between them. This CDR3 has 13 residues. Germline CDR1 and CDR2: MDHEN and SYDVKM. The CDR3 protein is CASSPGSGWEQYF. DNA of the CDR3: TGTGCCAGCAGTCCTGGCTCAGGATGGGAGCAGTACTTC. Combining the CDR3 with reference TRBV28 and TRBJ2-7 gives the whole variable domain DVKVTQSSRYLVKRTGEKVFLECVQDMDHENMFWYRQDPGLGLRLIYFSYDVKMKEKGDIPEGYSVSREKKERFSLILESASTNQTSMYLCASSPGSGWEQYFGPGTRLTVT.

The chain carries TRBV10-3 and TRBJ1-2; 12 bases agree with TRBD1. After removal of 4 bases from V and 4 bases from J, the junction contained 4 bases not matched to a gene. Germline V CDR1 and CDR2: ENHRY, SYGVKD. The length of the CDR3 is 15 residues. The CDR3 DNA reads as TGTGCCATCAGTGGCCCGGGACAGGGGGCCTATGGCTACACCTTC. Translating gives CAISGPGQGAYGYTF.

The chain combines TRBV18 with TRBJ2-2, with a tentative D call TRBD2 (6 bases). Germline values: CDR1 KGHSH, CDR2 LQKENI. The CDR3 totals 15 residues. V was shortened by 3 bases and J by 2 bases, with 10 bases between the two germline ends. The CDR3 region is CASSPGTFNTGELFF. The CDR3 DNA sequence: TGTGCCAGCTCACCTGGGACTTTCAACACCGGGGAGCTGTTTTTT.

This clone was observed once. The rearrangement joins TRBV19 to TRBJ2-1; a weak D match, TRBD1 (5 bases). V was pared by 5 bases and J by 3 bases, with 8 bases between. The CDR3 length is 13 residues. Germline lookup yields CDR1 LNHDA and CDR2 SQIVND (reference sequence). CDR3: CASSQDSYNEQFF. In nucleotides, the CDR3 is TGTGCCAGTAGTCAAGACAGCTACAATGAGCAGTTCTTC.

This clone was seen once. CDR3 coding DNA: TGCGCCAGCAGCTTGGAACCCGCGGGAGTAATCTTAGGGACCGGGGAGCTGTTTTTT. This translates into CASSLEPAGVILGTGELFF. V and J are TRBV5-1 and TRBJ2-2; 7 bases line up with TRBD2. V dropped 0 bases and J dropped 5; count of bases not matched to a gene: 16. The CDR3 is made up of 19 amino acids. CDR1 and CDR2 (germline): SGHRS, YFSETQ.

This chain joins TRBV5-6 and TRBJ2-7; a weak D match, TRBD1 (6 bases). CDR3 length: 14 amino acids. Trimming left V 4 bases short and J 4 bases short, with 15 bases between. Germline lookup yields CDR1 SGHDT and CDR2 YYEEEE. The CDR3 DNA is TGTGCCAGCAGCCCGGACAGATACCTTTACGAGCAGTACTTC. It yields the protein CASSPDRYLYEQYF. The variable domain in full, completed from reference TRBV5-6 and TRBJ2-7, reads DAGVTQSPTHLIKTRGQQVTLRCSPKSGHDTVSWYQQALGQGPQFIFQYYEEEERQRGNFPDRFSGHQFPNYSSELNVNALLLGDSALYLCASSPDRYLYEQYFGPGTRLTVT.

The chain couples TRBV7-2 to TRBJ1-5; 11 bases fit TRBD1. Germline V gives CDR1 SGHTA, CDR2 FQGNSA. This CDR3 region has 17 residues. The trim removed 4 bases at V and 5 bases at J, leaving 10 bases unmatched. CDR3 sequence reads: CASSSGRTGGLYQPQHF. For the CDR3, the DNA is TGTGCCAGCAGCTCAGGTCGGACAGGGGGCCTTTATCAGCCCCAGCATTTT. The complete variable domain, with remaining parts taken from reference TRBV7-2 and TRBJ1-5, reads GAGVSQSPSNKVTEKGKDVELRCDPISGHTALYWYRQSLGQGLEFLIYFQGNSAPDKSGLPSDRFSAERTGGSVSTLTIQRTQQEDSAVYLCASSSGRTGGLYQPQHFGDGTRLSIL.

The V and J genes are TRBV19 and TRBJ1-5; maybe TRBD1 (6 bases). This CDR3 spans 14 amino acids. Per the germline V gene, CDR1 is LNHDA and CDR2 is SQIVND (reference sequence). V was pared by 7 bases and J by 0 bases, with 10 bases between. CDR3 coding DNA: TGTGCCAGTATTGGACAGTATAGCAATCAGCCCCAGCATTTT. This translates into CASIGQYSNQPQHF.

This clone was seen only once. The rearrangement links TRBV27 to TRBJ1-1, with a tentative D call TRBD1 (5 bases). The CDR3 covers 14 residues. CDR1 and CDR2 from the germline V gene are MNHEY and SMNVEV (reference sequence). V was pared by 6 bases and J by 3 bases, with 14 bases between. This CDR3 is CASRFQGWDTEAFF. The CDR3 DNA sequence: TGTGCCAGCAGATTCCAGGGTTGGGACACTGAAGCTTTCTTT.

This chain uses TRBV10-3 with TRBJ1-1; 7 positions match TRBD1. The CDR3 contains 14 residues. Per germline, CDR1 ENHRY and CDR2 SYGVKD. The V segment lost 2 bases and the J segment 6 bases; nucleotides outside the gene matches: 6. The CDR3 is CAISELQGSPEAFF. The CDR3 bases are TGTGCCATCAGTGAGCTACAGGGGAGTCCTGAAGCTTTCTTT.

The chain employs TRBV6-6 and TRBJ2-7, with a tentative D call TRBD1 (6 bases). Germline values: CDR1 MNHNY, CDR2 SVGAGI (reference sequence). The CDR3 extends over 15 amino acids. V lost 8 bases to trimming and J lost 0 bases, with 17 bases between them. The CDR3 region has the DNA TGTGCCAGCGGCCGGGACACGGGTATCTCCTACGAGCAGTACTTC. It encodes CASGRDTGISYEQYF.

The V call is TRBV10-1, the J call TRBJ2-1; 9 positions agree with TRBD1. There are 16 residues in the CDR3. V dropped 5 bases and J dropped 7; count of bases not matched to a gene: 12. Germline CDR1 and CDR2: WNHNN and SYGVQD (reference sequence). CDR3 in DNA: TGCGCCAGCAGTCTGTCGTCCACAGGGGGCAGGAATGAGCAGTTCTTC. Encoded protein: CASSLSSTGGRNEQFF.

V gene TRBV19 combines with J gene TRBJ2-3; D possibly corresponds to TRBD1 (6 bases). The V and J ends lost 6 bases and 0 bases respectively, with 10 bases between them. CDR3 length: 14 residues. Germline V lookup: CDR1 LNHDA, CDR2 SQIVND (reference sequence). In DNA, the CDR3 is TGTGCCAGTAGGAGACAGGCTAGCACAGATACGCAGTATTTT. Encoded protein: CASRRQASTDTQYF.

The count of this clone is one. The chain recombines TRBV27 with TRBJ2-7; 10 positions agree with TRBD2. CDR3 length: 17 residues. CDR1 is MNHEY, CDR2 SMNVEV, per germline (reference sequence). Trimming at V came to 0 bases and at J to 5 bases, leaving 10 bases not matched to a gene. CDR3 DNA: TGTGCCAGCAGTTTATCCGTCGGACTAGCGGAGAATAACGAGCAGTACTTC. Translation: CASSLSVGLAENNEQYF.

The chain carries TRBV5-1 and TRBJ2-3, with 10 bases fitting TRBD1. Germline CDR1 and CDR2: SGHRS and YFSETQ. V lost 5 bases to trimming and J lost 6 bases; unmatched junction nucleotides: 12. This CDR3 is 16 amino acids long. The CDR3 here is CASSPAGTGEPDTQYF. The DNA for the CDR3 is TGCGCCAGCAGTCCCGCCGGGACAGGGGAACCGGATACGCAGTATTTT.